The 4 T cell receptor beta chains below come from one sample, sequenced in a study of regulatory T cells in long-lasting Graves disease. Sequencing libraries for TCR beta were prepared with iRepertoire HTBI primers and Arm-PCR of CDR3 regions. Each CDR3 protein is one row after TCRdb ran MiXCR on the multiplex PCR reads. The sample lists 250,000 or so distinct CDR3 sequences; 20% to 25% were seen once. As for time point: newly diagnosed GD, antithyroid drugs for less than 3 months. After RNA was extracted from PBMCs, the TCR library was made from it. Sequences were derived from peripheral blood mononuclear cells (PBMCs), sampled at new diagnosis, from a patient treated with antithyroid drugs. The receptors were sampled from a female donor with Graves disease.

This clonotype was observed at least ten times. The rearrangement uses TRBV20-1 and TRBJ2-5, with D possibly being TRBD1 or TRBD2 (5 bases each). The germline V and J ends were trimmed by 8 bases and 4 bases, with 14 bases remaining between them. This CDR3 region has 12 residues. CDR1 is DFQATT, CDR2 SNEGSKA, per germline (reference sequence). CDR3 DNA sequence: TGCAGTTTCCCAATGAGGGGAGAGACCCAGTACTTC. Translating gives CSFPMRGETQYF.

There are many counts of this clonotype. The chain has TRBV9 and TRBJ2-7; no clear D gene. Trimming took 1 base from V and 1 from J, leaving 9 bases between them. CDR1 and CDR2 (germline): SGDLS, YYNGEE. The CDR3 covers 14 residues. The CDR3 is CASSVSGRSYEQYF. In DNA, the CDR3 is TGTGCCAGCAGCGTATCCGGTAGATCCTACGAGCAGTACTTC.

V usage is TRBV9 and J usage is TRBJ2-2; 7 nucleotides align to TRBD2. This CDR3 comprises 15 residues. V gave up 3 bases and J gave up 1 base; unmatched junction bases: 3. Germline CDR1 is SGDLS and CDR2 is YYNGEE. This CDR3 is CASSGSSGNTGELFF. CDR3 bases: TGTGCCAGCAGCGGATCTAGCGGGAACACCGGGGAGCTGTTTTTT.

At least ten counts were recorded for this clonotype. The rearrangement links TRBV5-1 to TRBJ2-1; 10 bases map to TRBD1. Germline trimming cut 1 base from V and 7 bases from J; bases unmatched to any gene: 8. Germline CDR1 and CDR2: SGHRS and YFSETQ. The CDR3 consists of 16 residues. The CDR3 sequence: CASSLPGTGVNNEQFF. CDR3 nucleotide sequence: TGCGCCAGCAGCTTGCCCGGGACAGGGGTTAATAATGAGCAGTTCTTC.